These 17 T cell receptor beta chains were sequenced from one sample in a study of T cells after yellow fever vaccination. TCRdb fed the 5' RACE reads into MiXCR, producing one record per CDR3 protein. This table holds about 550,000 distinct CDR3 sequences, about 19% found once. The starting material was PBMCs, obtained 15 days after the yellow fever booster vaccination. Receptor source: a man aged 25-45 years who received the YFV17D yellow fever vaccine.

The chain joins TRBV5-4 to TRBJ2-3; D not resolved. Germline V CDR1 and CDR2: SGHNT, YYREEE (reference sequence). Trimming cost V 1 base and J 4 bases, with 10 bases left between them. This CDR3 is built from 14 residues. CDR3 protein: CASSLSGIADTQYF. The CDR3 coding sequence is TGTGCCAGCAGCTTGTCTGGCATCGCAGATACGCAGTATTTT.

The V call is TRBV25-1, the J call TRBJ2-5, with no clear D. The ends were cut back, 6 bases at V and 7 bases at J, with 12 bases in the middle. The CDR3 is made up of 12 amino acids. From germline, CDR1 is MGHDK and CDR2 SYGVNS. The CDR3 DNA sequence: TGTGCCAGCAGCGCTACTTCAACGACCCAGTACTTC. Translation: CASSATSTTQYF.

This clonotype was observed a handful of times. The V and J genes are TRBV6-5 and TRBJ2-3; D gene ambiguous. V was cut by 4 bases and J by 9 bases, with 8 bases left in between. CDR3 length: 11 residues. Germline loops: CDR1 MNHEY, CDR2 SVGAGI. CDR3 in amino acids: CASSSKGTQYF. The CDR3 nucleotides are TGTGCCAGCAGTTCGAAAGGGACGCAGTATTTT.

This clonotype was counted between two and nine times. The V gene is TRBV12-3 or TRBV12-4, the J gene TRBJ1-1, with 8 bases fitting TRBD1. This CDR3 is 12 amino acids long. Unmatched junction bases numbered 2, after V lost 4 bases and J lost 7 bases. CDR3 region: CASSYGQGEAFF. The CDR3 DNA is TGTGCCAGCAGTTATGGACAGGGTGAAGCTTTCTTT.

This clonotype was picked up a small number of times. The genes are TRBV7-2 and TRBJ2-3; weak D call: TRBD2 (6 bases). The CDR3 is made up of 13 amino acids. Germline CDR1 reads SGHTA; CDR2 reads FQGNSA. Between the trimmed V and J ends, which lost 1 base and 9 bases, there was a span of 11 bases. CDR3 nucleotides: TGTGCCAGCAGCTTAGGGGACTTGCGAACGCAGTATTTT. Residues: CASSLGDLRTQYF.

This clonotype was counted only a few times. This sequence joins TRBV19 and TRBJ2-3; the D is unclear. CDR3 size: 13 residues. Germline V gene sequence: CDR1 LNHDA, CDR2 SQIVND (reference sequence). The ends were cut back, 5 bases at V and 4 bases at J, with 10 bases in the middle. The CDR3 loop reads CASSPQSPDTQYF. DNA of the CDR3: TGTGCCAGTAGTCCCCAGAGCCCAGATACGCAGTATTTT.

CDR3 coding DNA: TGCAGTGCTCCCTCCGGACATTCCTACGAGCAGTACTTC. This codes for CSAPSGHSYEQYF. The chain has TRBV20-1 and TRBJ2-7, with a tentative D call TRBD1 (5 bases). V gave up 5 bases and J gave up 1 base, with 12 bases separating them. CDR1 is DFQATT and CDR2 is SNEGSKA in the germline V gene (reference sequence). CDR3 length: 13 amino acids.

The V call is TRBV28, the J call TRBJ2-6; D possibly matches TRBD1 or TRBD2 (6 bases each). This CDR3 region has 15 residues. The V gene lost 4 bases and the J gene lost 2 bases, with 9 bases spanning the gap. Germline V gene lookup returns CDR1 MDHEN and CDR2 SYDVKM. CDR3 nucleotides: TGTGCCAGCAGTTCCGGGGGCGCTGGGGCCAACGTCCTGACTTTC. It codes for CASSSGGAGANVLTF.

This chain joins TRBV28 and TRBJ2-7; 7 bases fit TRBD2. The CDR3 has 14 amino acids. Germline CDR1 MDHEN, CDR2 SYDVKM. V gave up 6 bases and J gave up 3 bases; unmatched junction bases: 8. CDR3: CASRPTGTNYEQYF. DNA of the CDR3: TGTGCCAGCAGACCTACCGGGACTAACTACGAGCAGTACTTC.

The V call is TRBV12-3 or TRBV12-4, the J call TRBJ1-5; no firm D call. The V end was cut by 6 bases, the J end by 7 bases, with 25 bases between. The CDR3 covers 17 residues. CDR3 region: CASSPEWGESKLQPQHF. CDR3 DNA: TGTGCCAGCAGCCCGGAGTGGGGAGAGTCGAAACTGCAGCCCCAGCATTTT.

This clonotype was observed at least ten times. The V gene is TRBV5-1, the J gene TRBJ2-7; D unresolved. Germline V gives CDR1 SGHRS, CDR2 YFSETQ. The CDR3 extends over 12 amino acids. Trimming stripped 3 bases from V and 0 bases from J, with 4 bases between. CDR3 DNA: TGCGCCAGCAGCTCCAACTCCTACGAGCAGTACTTC. It is translated as CASSSNSYEQYF.

The chain employs TRBV4-2 and TRBJ2-6; no clear D gene. This CDR3 spans 14 amino acids. Germline assignment: CDR1 LGHNA and CDR2 YNFKEQ. Trimming cost V 0 bases and J 3 bases, with 3 bases left between them. CDR3 bases: TGTGCCAGCAGCCAAGATAATGGGGCCAACGTCCTGACTTTC. The encoded protein is CASSQDNGANVLTF.

The sample holds a few counts of this clonotype. This rearrangement joins TRBV2 to TRBJ2-5, with 7 nucleotides matching TRBD2. Germline V gene lookup returns CDR1 SNHLY and CDR2 FYNNEI. There are 13 residues in the CDR3. Unmatched junction bases numbered 4, after V lost 5 bases and J lost 4 bases. CDR3 loop: CASSPREVETQYF. In DNA form, the CDR3 reads TGTGCCAGCAGTCCCCGGGAGGTAGAGACCCAGTACTTC.

A few counts support this clonotype. This chain joins TRBV12-3 or TRBV12-4 and TRBJ2-1; 10 nucleotides agree with TRBD2. With V trimmed by 8 bases and J by 9 bases, 10 bases remained unmatched. The CDR3 loop spans 14 amino acids. Written as DNA, the CDR3 is TGTGCCAGCGGGCCTAGCGGGAGTAGGGGTGAGCAGTTCTTC. It encodes CASGPSGSRGEQFF.

The rearrangement links TRBV6-1 to TRBJ1-1, with D tentatively TRBD1 (6 bases). CDR1 and CDR2 from the germline V gene are MNHNS and SASEGT. The CDR3 is made up of 15 amino acids. Between the trimmed V and J ends, which lost 5 bases and 3 bases, there was a span of 16 bases. The CDR3 protein is CASSQRTEAYTEAFF. DNA of the CDR3: TGTGCCAGCAGTCAGCGGACAGAGGCCTACACTGAAGCTTTCTTT.

This clonotype showed up just a few times. CDR3 loop: CACNPRTAYEQYF. CDR3 sequence (DNA): TGTGCCTGCAACCCCAGGACAGCGTACGAGCAGTACTTC. The V call is TRBV30, the J call TRBJ2-7; maybe TRBD1 (6 bases). V dropped 6 bases and J dropped 4 bases, with 16 bases sitting between them. From germline, CDR1 is GTSNPN and CDR2 SVGIG (reference sequence). The CDR3 loop spans 13 amino acids.

The chain uses TRBV10-3 and TRBJ2-1; D is uncertain. CDR1 and CDR2 from the germline V gene are ENHRY and SYGVKD. V was pared by 10 bases and J by 0 bases, with 10 bases between. This CDR3 contains 13 residues. This CDR3 is CARPSGSYNEQFF. CDR3 DNA: TGTGCCAGGCCGTCGGGCTCCTACAATGAGCAGTTCTTC.